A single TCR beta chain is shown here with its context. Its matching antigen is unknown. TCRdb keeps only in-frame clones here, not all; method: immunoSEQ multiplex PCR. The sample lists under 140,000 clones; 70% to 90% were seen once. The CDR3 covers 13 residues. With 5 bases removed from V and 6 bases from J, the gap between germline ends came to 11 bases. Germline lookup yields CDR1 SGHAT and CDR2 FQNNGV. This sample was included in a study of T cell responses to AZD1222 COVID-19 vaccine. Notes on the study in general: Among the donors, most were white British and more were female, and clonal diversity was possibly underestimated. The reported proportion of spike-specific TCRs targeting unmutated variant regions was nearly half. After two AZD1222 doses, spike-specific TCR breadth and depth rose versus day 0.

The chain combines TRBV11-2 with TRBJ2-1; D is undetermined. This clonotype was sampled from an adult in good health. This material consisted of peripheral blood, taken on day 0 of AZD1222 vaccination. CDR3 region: CASSPSSVNEQFF. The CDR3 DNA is TGTGCCAGCAGCCCAAGTTCAGTCAATGAGCAGTTCTTC.